This entry is about one T cell receptor beta chain. What it recognizes is unknown. This sample stems from a study of blood T cells in healthy people across ages. Primers used in a second PCR of about 7 to 11 cycles were a sample-barcoded 5' primer and a J-beta primer mix. TCRdb redid the calling of the 5' RACE reads with MiXCR, one entry per CDR3 protein. The table records roughly 1,100,000 distinct CDR3 sequences, about 25% of them present only once. In germline, CDR1 is LGHNA, CDR2 YNFKEQ. This CDR3 is 15 amino acids long. The V gene end was trimmed by 7 bases and the J gene end by 3 bases; junction bases not matched to a gene: 7. Total RNA extraction produced at least 5 micrograms (per sample) for the study. Study-wide results and limits: Because sorting was not performed, PBMCs prevented conclusive naive versus antigen-experienced comparison. Older individuals had lower TCR beta diversity per million T cells (the decline was roughly linear).

These data also formed part of another study, on T cells of mothers and their children. That work adds: Per mother, over 9 million TCR beta CDR3 reads were obtained; per child, about 3 million.

The TCR originated in a girl aged 2-10 years in good health. The sequenced sample was blood. The V gene is TRBV4-2, the J gene TRBJ2-2; 8 bases map to TRBD2. The CDR3 loop is CASKISGVDTGELFF. The CDR3 nucleotides read TGTGCCAGCAAGATTAGCGGGGTAGACACCGGGGAGCTGTTTTTT.